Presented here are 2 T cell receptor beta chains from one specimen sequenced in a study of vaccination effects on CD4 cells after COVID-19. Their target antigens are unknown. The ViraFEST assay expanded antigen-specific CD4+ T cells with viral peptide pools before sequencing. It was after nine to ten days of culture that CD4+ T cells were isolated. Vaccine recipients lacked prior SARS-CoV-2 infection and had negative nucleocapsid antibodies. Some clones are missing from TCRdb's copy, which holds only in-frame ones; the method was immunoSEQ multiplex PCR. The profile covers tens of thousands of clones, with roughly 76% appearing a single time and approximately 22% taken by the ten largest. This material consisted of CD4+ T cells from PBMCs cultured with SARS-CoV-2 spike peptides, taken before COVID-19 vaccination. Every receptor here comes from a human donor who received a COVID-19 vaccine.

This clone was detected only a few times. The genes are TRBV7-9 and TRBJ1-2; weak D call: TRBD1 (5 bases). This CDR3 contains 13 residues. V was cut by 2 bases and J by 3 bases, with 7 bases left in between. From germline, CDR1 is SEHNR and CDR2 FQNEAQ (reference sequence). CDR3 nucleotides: TGTGCCAGCAGCTTAAGCAGGGACTATGGCTACACCTTC. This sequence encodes CASSLSRDYGYTF.

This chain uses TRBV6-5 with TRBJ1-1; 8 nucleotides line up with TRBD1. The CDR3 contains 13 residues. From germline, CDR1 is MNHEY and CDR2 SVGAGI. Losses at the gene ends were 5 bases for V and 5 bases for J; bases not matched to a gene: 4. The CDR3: CASSRQGKTEAFF. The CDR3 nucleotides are TGTGCCAGCAGTCGACAGGGGAAGACTGAAGCTTTCTTT.